This TCR beta chain was captured in a study of blood T cell repertoires in COVID-19. This clone has only one observation. Distinct nucleotide sequences in the sample also encode this CDR3. Enrolled during active infection, Seattle patients were then followed longitudinally. Assay used: immunoSEQ multiplex PCR; TCRdb lists only in-frame clones, some missing. The table shows over 150,000 clones, with 85% occurring only once. The CDR3 runs to 14 residues. Per germline, CDR1 KGHDR and CDR2 SFDVKD. The V end was cut by 0 bases, the J end by 5 bases, with 7 bases between. Sequenced: peripheral blood. This sequence was found in an older woman with COVID-19, enrolled during active disease. The chain is built from TRBV24-1 and TRBJ1-5; D is ambiguous. The DNA for the CDR3 is TGTGCCACCAGTGATTTGAGCGGGGATCAGCCCCAGCATTTT. Amino acids: CATSDLSGDQPQHF.